This paragraph reports one T cell receptor beta chain. This clonotype was observed many times. No antigen is known for it. Base qualities are not at hand, and no much larger clone is one base apart. TCR beta CDR3 regions were amplified from RNA transcripts for repertoire sequencing. The first round was an RT-PCR using HTBI primers with the Qiagen OneStep RT-PCR kit, and this first round was followed by a second-round multiplex PCR, then size selection and purification. Libraries were sequenced on an Illumina HiSeq2000 using paired-end 100 bp reads. As for how the authors treated the data: Reads were processed with SOAPnuke, discarding reads with adapters, uncalled bases, mean Phred below 15, or no exact constant-primer or identifier match. COPE v1.2.5 was used to merge the high-quality paired reads. Each unique nucleotide sequence was treated as a clonotype, and MiTCR v1.1 was used to align the clonotypes to the IMGT TRB V, D and J references. Only V-J combinations with frequency above 0.0001 were analysed, covering over 98% of repertoires. For each V-J combination, a TCR clonal expansion and chaos score was defined as the ratio of F50 clonal expansion to chaos observed in the TCRdist matrix. Features were reduced by Welch's t-statistics and random forest to around 13 V-J combinations, which fed a naive Bayes classifier. The similarity between thyroid and blood repertoires was quantified using the Morisita-Horn index. Clones were called with MiXCR by TCRdb after fastp trimmed the public reads at Q25, and only in-frame beta chains were retained. Duplicate CDR3 protein sequences are folded into a single record with the most common DNA and genes. TCRdb's processing, not the authors' own work, is the source of the V and J calls. The sample has some 350,000 distinct CDR3 sequences on record, approximately 18% of them singletons. The top ten clones comprise 2% to 3% of the sample.

The data derive from a study of Graves' ophthalmopathy and Graves' hyperthyroidism listed by TCRdb under 2018. In terms of the full investigation: Peripheral blood was collected before any treatment was given, at the time of initial diagnosis. The study used TCR beta repertoire signatures to distinguish Graves' ophthalmopathy from Graves' hyperthyroidism and to predict progression to ophthalmopathy. In total, approximately 140 blood samples were TCR-sequenced: 40 to 45 ophthalmopathy, 80 or so hyperthyroidism and roughly 17 hyperthyroidism-to-ophthalmopathy patients. To explore V-J signatures that separate ophthalmopathy from hyperthyroidism, a discovery set of about a hundred patients was enrolled, consisting of more than 40 with ophthalmopathy and some 56 with stable hyperthyroidism. An independent validation cohort was composed of 18 hyperthyroidism patients and over 15 patients who later progressed from hyperthyroidism to ophthalmopathy. In about six hyperthyroidism patients, T-cell repertoires of thyroid tissue and blood were compared. Following sampling, methimazole starting at 30 mg daily was administered to hyperthyroidism patients, and high-dose intravenous methylprednisolone was administered to ophthalmopathy patients.

Study-level results and caveats: Most of the expanded thyroid clonotypes with a frequency above 0.001 were also detected in blood, and it was suggested that the thyroid immune response may be reflected by blood repertoires. In cross-validation, the 13-signature model distinguished ophthalmopathy from stable hyperthyroidism with almost 90% sensitivity and around 82% specificity, and in the test set the corresponding values were approximately 80% and 68%. In validation, the model predicted ophthalmopathy progression with about 70% sensitivity and around 72% specificity; approximately 12 predicted patients were CT-confirmed with GO in a median of 6.5 months. No statistical method was used to set the sample size in advance, and the investigators knew which group each participant was assigned to.

Hyperthyroidism was defined as stable when no progression to ophthalmopathy occurred within 18 months of follow-up. Hyperthyroidism patients were newly diagnosed, were aged 18 to 65 years, and had a disease duration under 2 months. Anyone with other autoimmune diseases, uncontrolled infections, pregnancy or lactation was excluded from the study. Diagnosis relied on clinical symptoms, serum thyroxine, TRAb, thyroid ultrasound and orbital computed tomography. Ficoll-Paque density gradient centrifugation was used to isolate PBMCs from 10 ml of fresh peripheral blood. Total RNA was extracted with Trizol reagent and quality-checked on an Agilent 2100 Bioanalyzer. The germline V end is reduced by 8 bases and the J end by 5 bases; junction bases left unmatched: 7. The germline V gene sets CDR1 to KGHSH and CDR2 to LQKENI. From the cysteine up to the phenylalanine, the CDR3 has a length of 13 residues. Just CDR3 DNA is preserved here, 39 bases in frame from base 1.

The TCR was taken from an adult woman with stable Graves' hyperthyroidism. The rearrangement joined TRBV18 to TRBJ2-5; TRBD1 aligns with 8 central bases. Input material: peripheral blood. The DNA sequence follows: TGTGCCAGCAGCCCTAGACAGGGGGAGACCCAGTACTTC. It codes for CASSPRQGETQYF.